The TCR beta chain under discussion was sequenced for a study of kidney transplant recipient with SARS-CoV-2 infection. Looked up from germline, CDR1 is SEHNR and CDR2 is FQNEAQ (reference sequence). The CDR3 has 15 residues. TCRdb reprocessed the reads with MiXCR, giving one entry per CDR3 protein. Altogether fewer than 250,000 distinct CDR3 sequences are present, more than 25% being singletons, with the ten largest covering roughly 7%. The material was a blood sample, obtained at baseline and on roughly day 110 from a kidney transplant recipient. The receptor was isolated from a male patient in his 30s who had COVID-19 and was a kidney transplant recipient. Some T cells may trace back to the graft donor. The V and J genes are TRBV7-9 and TRBJ2-3; D unresolved. The J call may be incorrect, as the DNA end agrees better with TRBJ1-5. CDR3 in amino acids: CASSLAVGSTDTQHF. The CDR3 DNA follows: TGTGCCAGCAGCTTAGCGGTGGGTAGCACAGATACGCAGCATTTT.